Ten or more counts support the clone carrying this T cell receptor (beta chain). Its specificity is unknown. The record originates from a study of early T cells in non-severe SARS-CoV-2 infection. Study background: The sequenced material was bulk RNA from unsorted whole blood, and its chains were unpaired. Findings and caveats of the study: The matching step, a VDJdb search, favored anti-spike CD8 responses and missed private and CD4 specificities.

Individual cDNA molecules each received unique molecular identifiers attached to them. MiXCR, run by TCRdb on the 5' RACE reads, gives a single entry per CDR3 protein. The data contain roughly 30,000 distinct CDR3 sequences, roughly 5% of them singletons. CDR1 LNHDA and CDR2 SQIVND come from the germline V gene (reference sequence). The CDR3 is 15 residues long. The V end was cut by 5 bases, the J end by 1 base, with 15 bases between. The sample comprised whole blood. The origin of this receptor is an adult who was a healthcare worker with PCR-confirmed SARS-CoV-2 infection or an uninfected control (not recorded which). The chain uses TRBV19 and TRBJ2-7; possible D gene TRBD1, 5 bases. The CDR3 protein is CASSSDSLSSYEQYF. DNA for the CDR3: TGTGCCAGTAGTTCCGACAGCCTTAGTTCCTACGAGCAGTACTTC. Combining the CDR3 with reference TRBV19 and TRBJ2-7 gives the whole variable domain DGGITQSPKYLFRKEGQNVTLSCEQNLNHDAMYWYRQDPGQGLRLIYYSQIVNDFQKGDIAEGYSVSREKKESFPLTVTSAQKNPTAFYLCASSSDSLSSYEQYFGPGTRLTVT.